There are a few counts of the clone carrying this T cell receptor (beta chain). The record originates from a study of blood T cell repertoires in COVID-19. For the study at large: The samples span acute and convalescent COVID-19 from the United States, Italy and Spain.

Germline V gene data show CDR1 as SGHTA and CDR2 as FQGNSA. The CDR3 is 14 amino acids. Trimming cost V 2 bases and J 6 bases, with 11 bases left between them. Assay used: immunoSEQ multiplex PCR; TCRdb lists only in-frame clones, some missing. The sample gives over 200,000 clones, 92% of which show up once; around 1.2% is in the top ten. The sample was peripheral blood. The sequence derives from a man younger than 45 with acute or convalescent COVID-19. The genes are TRBV7-2 and TRBJ2-1; D is possibly TRBD2 (5 bases). The CDR3: CASSLTRSPNEQFF. The DNA of the CDR3 is TGTGCCAGCAGCTTAACTAGAAGCCCCAATGAGCAGTTCTTC.